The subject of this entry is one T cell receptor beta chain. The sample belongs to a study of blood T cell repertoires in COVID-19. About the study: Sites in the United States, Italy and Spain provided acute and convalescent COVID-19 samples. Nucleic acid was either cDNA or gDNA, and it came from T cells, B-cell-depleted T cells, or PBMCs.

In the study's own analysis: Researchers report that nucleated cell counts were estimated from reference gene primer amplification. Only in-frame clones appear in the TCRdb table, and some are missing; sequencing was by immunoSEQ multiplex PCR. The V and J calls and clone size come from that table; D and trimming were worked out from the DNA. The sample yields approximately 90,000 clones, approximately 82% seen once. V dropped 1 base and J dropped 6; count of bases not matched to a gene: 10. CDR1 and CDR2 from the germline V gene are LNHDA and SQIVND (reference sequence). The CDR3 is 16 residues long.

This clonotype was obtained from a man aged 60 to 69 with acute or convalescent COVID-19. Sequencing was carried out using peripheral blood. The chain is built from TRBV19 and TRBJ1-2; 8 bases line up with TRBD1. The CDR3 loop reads CASSIAVGSRGHGYTF. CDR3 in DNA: TGTGCCAGTAGTATAGCCGTGGGGAGCAGGGGGCATGGCTACACCTTC.